These 5 T cell receptor beta chains were sequenced from one sample in a study of post-analysis software for immune sequencing data. These receptors are not linked to any known antigen. TCR beta cDNA libraries had unique molecular identifiers. TCRdb processed the PCR reads anew with MiXCR; each CDR3 protein has one entry. Found here are around 770,000 distinct CDR3 sequences, roughly 50% of them singletons; the top ten hold approximately 4.4%. The study's findings and limits: Higher frequency in patients than in controls was seen for roughly five TRBV segments, with TRBV5-6, TRBV5-1 and TRBV20-1 among them.

The sequenced sample was blood. These receptors came from a girl aged 5-17 years with multiple sclerosis.

In this sample, this clonotype turned up once. A junction boundary mismatches the germline segment, possibly from a read error. CDR3 coding DNA: TGTGTCAGCAGTGAGAGCGGGTACAATGAGCAGTACTTC. As protein: CVSSESGYNEQYF. V is TRBV2 and J is TRBJ2-1; tentatively, D is TRBD2 (6 bases). The assigned J gene may be wrong: the sequence end matches TRBJ2-7 better. This CDR3 spans 13 amino acids. In germline, CDR1 is SNHLY, CDR2 FYNNEI.

This clonotype was counted a few times. The chain joins TRBV15 to TRBJ2-7; a weak D match, TRBD1 (5 bases). The CDR3 runs 13 residues. Deletions cut 0 bases from V and 4 bases from J, with 7 bases between. The germline V gene encodes CDR1 LNHNV and CDR2 YYDKDF (reference sequence). The CDR3 region is CATSRDQGYEQYF. The CDR3 nucleotides are TGTGCCACCAGCAGAGATCAGGGTTACGAGCAGTACTTC. The full variable domain, rest sourced from reference TRBV15 and TRBJ2-7, is DAMVIQNPRYQVTQFGKPVTLSCSQTLNHNVMYWYQQKSSQAPKLLFHYYDKDFNNEADTPDNFQSRRPNTSFCFLDIRSPGLGDTAMYLCATSRDQGYEQYFGPGTRLTVT.

The chain is built from TRBV12-3 or TRBV12-4 and TRBJ1-1, with D unclear. The CDR3 is made up of 13 amino acids. V gave up 2 bases and J gave up 1 base, with 5 bases separating them. The CDR3 DNA reads TGTGCCAGCAGTTTATATCCGAACACTGAAGCTTTCTTT. Amino acids: CASSLYPNTEAFF.

This chain connects TRBV20-1 to TRBJ2-7, with D perhaps given as TRBD1 or TRBD2 (5 bases each). Germline V gene data show CDR1 as DFQATT and CDR2 as SNEGSKA (reference sequence). The V and J ends lost 6 bases and 0 bases respectively, with 12 bases between them. The CDR3 loop spans 13 amino acids. The CDR3 loop reads CSALGRTSYEQYF. The DNA for the CDR3 is TGCAGTGCACTGGGACGGACCTCCTACGAGCAGTACTTC.

The rearrangement uses TRBV15 and TRBJ2-5; no clear D gene. Trimming shortened V by 0 bases and J by 7 bases, and 9 bases separated the two germline ends. Germline CDR1 reads LNHNV; CDR2 reads YYDKDF (reference sequence). The CDR3 runs 13 residues. The CDR3 loop is CATSRDERGTQYF. DNA of the CDR3: TGTGCCACCAGCAGAGATGAGAGAGGGACCCAGTACTTC.